The 9 T cell receptor beta chains listed next were all sequenced from one sample in a study of prognosis after radiotherapy for stage I lung cancer. From genomic DNA, two-round multiplex PCR was used to amplify TCR beta CDR3. First-round PCR, the initial amplification, used primers specific to each TRBV and TRBJ gene. TCRdb analysed the multiplex PCR reads with MiXCR anew, one entry per CDR3 protein. The table shows 20,000 to 25,000 distinct CDR3 sequences, with roughly two fifths occurring only once. The sample in question was PBMCs, obtained before or after stereotactic body radiation therapy (not recorded which). The receptors stem from a donor at least 50 years old with non-small cell lung cancer.

This chain joins TRBV6-2 or TRBV6-3 and TRBJ2-3; 9 bases match TRBD2. CDR3 length equals 16 residues. The V gene's germline CDR1 is MNHEY and CDR2 SVGEGT. The ends lost 4 bases at V and 3 bases at J; junction bases unmatched: 8. The CDR3 region has the DNA TGTGCCAGCAGTTCACACGAGAGCGGGAGGACAGATACGCAGTATTTT. It yields the protein CASSSHESGRTDTQYF.

V and J are TRBV12-3 or TRBV12-4 and TRBJ2-1; a possible D gene is TRBD2 (6 bases). This CDR3 contains 15 residues. Trimming took off 3 bases at V and 3 bases at J, with 12 bases between the two ends. The CDR3 DNA reads TGTGCCAGCAGTTTTGGACGGGGAGGCTACAATGAGCAGTTCTTC. Translated: CASSFGRGGYNEQFF.

With respect to this clonotype: This may come from a read error, since a much larger clone is one base off. The rearrangement uses TRBV7-9 and TRBJ2-1, with 7 bases fitting TRBD1. Trimming cost V 6 bases and J 7 bases; bases outside gene matches: 3. Germline assignment: CDR1 SEHNR and CDR2 FQNEAQ (reference sequence). The CDR3 has 12 residues. The CDR3: CASRRGLNEQFF. The CDR3 nucleotides read TGTGCCAGCAGGAGGGGGCTGAATGAGCAGTTCTTC.

Many counts were recorded for this clonotype. The chain couples TRBV5-1 to TRBJ2-1; D remains unclear. CDR3 length: 14 amino acids. The V end was cut by 7 bases, the J end by 3 bases, with 14 bases between. Per the germline V gene, CDR1 is SGHRS and CDR2 is YFSETQ. CDR3 amino acids: CASGPNSVYNEQFF. In nucleotides, the CDR3 is TGCGCCAGCGGTCCGAACTCAGTCTACAATGAGCAGTTCTTC.

Worth noting for this clonotype: A far larger clone is one base from this, pointing to a likely read error. V and J are TRBV6-8 and TRBJ2-1; D may be TRBD2 (5 bases). Germline CDR1 MNHGY, CDR2 SAAAGT. The CDR3 spans 16 residues. The CDR3 nucleotides read TGTGCCATCAGTTACCTAGCAGTAGCCCCCTACAATGAGCAGTTCTTC. Encoded protein: CAISYLAVAPYNEQFF.

This clonotype was counted at least ten times. V usage is TRBV7-9 and J usage is TRBJ2-1; 7 bases line up with TRBD2. Germline CDR1 reads SEHNR; CDR2 reads FQNEAQ (reference sequence). V shed 4 bases, J shed 9 bases, and the junction held 12 bases outside the gene matches. The CDR3 sequence is 15 residues long. The CDR3 is CASSSTSPGPGEQFF. CDR3 bases: TGTGCCAGCAGCTCGACTAGCCCCGGACCGGGTGAGCAGTTCTTC.

Notes on this clonotype: It differs at one base from a far larger clone, so likely a read error. The V call is TRBV5-1, the J call TRBJ1-5, with 9 bases aligning to TRBD1. Germline CDR1 SGHRS, CDR2 YFSETQ. The CDR3 is 14 residues long. The CDR3 spells CASSLGQGGRPQHF. As DNA, the CDR3 is TGTGCCAGCAGTCTGGGACAGGGCGGACGGCCCCAGCATTTT.

This rearrangement joins TRBV28 to TRBJ2-5; D is unresolved. The length of the CDR3 is 12 residues. From germline, CDR1 is MDHEN and CDR2 SYDVKM. The V and J ends lost 9 bases and 5 bases respectively, with 13 bases between them. CDR3 nucleotides: TGTGCCAGAAGCCCAGTCCGGGAGACCCAGTACTTC. Translation: CARSPVRETQYF. Using reference TRBV28 and TRBJ2-5 for the parts outside the CDR3, the full variable domain is DVKVTQSSRYLVKRTGEKVFLECVQDMDHENMFWYRQDPGLGLRLIYFSYDVKMKEKGDIPEGYSVSREKKERFSLILESASTNQTSMYLCARSPVRETQYFGPGTRLLVL.

The J gene is TRBJ1-1, the V gene TRBV11-1; possible D gene TRBD1, 6 bases. CDR3 length equals 14 residues. Germline-derived CDR1 and CDR2 are SGHAT and FQDESV (reference sequence). V dropped 4 bases and J dropped 11 bases, with 20 bases sitting between them. The CDR3 loop is CASSSILDSMRAFF. In DNA form, the CDR3 reads TGTGCCAGCAGCTCAATCTTGGACAGTATGCGCGCTTTCTTT.